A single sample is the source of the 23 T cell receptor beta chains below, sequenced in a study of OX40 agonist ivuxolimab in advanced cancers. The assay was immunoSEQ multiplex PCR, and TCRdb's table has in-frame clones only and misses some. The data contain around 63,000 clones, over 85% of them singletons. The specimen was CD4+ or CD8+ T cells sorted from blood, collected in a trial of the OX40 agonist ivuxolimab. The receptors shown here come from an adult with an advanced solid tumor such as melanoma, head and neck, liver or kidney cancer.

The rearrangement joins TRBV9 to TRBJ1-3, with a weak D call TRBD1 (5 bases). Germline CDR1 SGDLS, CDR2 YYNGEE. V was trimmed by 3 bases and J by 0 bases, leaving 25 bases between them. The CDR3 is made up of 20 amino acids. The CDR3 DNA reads TGTGCCAGCAGCGGTGAGGGGCCGGCGGGAGTTCGGTTCTCTGGAAACACCATATATTTT. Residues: CASSGEGPAGVRFSGNTIYF.

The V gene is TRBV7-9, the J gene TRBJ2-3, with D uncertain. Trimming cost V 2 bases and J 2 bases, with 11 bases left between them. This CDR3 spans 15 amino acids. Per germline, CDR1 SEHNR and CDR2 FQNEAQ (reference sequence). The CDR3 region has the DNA TGTGCCAGCAGCTTATTTGCAGGCACCACAGATACGCAGTATTTT. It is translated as CASSLFAGTTDTQYF.

CDR3 bases: TGCGCCAGCAGTCCCCCCGTGGGGTCAGGGGAACTGCTTAGCAATCAGCCCCAGCATTTT. Amino acid sequence: CASSPPVGSGELLSNQPQHF. This chain connects TRBV23-1 to TRBJ1-5; TRBD1 might be the D (6 bases). TRBV23-1 falls under the ORF class, with uncertain function. The V end lost 4 bases, the J end lost 0 bases, and 25 bases lay between the germline ends. This CDR3 is 20 amino acids long.

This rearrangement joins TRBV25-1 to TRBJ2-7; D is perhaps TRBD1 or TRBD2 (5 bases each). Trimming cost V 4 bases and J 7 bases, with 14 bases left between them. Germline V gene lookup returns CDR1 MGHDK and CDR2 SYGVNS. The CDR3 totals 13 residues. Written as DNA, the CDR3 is TGTGCCAGCAGTGGAGGCACGAGGGGAGAGCAGTACTTC. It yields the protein CASSGGTRGEQYF.

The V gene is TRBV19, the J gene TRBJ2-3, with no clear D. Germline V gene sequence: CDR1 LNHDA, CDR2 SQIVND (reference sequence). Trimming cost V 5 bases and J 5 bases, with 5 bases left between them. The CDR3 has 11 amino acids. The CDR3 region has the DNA TGTGCCAGTAGTCAACTAGATACGCAGTATTTT. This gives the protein CASSQLDTQYF. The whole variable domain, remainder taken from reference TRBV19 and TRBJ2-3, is DGGITQSPKYLFRKEGQNVTLSCEQNLNHDAMYWYRQDPGQGLRLIYYSQIVNDFQKGDIAEGYSVSREKKESFPLTVTSAQKNPTAFYLCASSQLDTQYFGPGTRLTVL.

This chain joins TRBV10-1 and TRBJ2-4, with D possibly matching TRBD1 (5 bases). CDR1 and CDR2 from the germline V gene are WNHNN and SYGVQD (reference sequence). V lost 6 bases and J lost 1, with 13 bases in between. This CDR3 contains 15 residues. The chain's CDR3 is CASRPSRGAKNIQYF. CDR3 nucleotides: TGCGCCAGCAGACCTAGTAGGGGTGCCAAAAACATTCAGTACTTC.

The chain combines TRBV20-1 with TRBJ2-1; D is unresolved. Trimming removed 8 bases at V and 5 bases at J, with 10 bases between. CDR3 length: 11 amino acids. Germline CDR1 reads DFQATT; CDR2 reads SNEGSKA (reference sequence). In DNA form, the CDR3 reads TGCAGTACCCATCGGGACAATGAGCAGTTCTTC. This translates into CSTHRDNEQFF.

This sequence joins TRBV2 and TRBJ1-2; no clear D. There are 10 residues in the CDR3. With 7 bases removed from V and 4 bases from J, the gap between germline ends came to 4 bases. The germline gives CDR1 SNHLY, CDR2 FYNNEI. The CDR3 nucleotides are TGTGCCAGCAAGAGCTATGGCTACACCTTC. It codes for CASKSYGYTF.

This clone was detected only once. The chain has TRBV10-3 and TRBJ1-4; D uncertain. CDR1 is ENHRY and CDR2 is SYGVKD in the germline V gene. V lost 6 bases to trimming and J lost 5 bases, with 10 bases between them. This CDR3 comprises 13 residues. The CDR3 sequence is CAIRDGENEKLFF. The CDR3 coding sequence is TGTGCCATCAGAGACGGAGAAAATGAAAAACTGTTTTTT.

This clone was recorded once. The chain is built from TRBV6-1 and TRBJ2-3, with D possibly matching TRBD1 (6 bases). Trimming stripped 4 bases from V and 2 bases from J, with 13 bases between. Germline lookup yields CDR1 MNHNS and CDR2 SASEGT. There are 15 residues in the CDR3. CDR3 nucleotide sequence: TGTGCCAGCAGTGTGGGACACCTCATCACAGATACGCAGTATTTT. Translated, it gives CASSVGHLITDTQYF.

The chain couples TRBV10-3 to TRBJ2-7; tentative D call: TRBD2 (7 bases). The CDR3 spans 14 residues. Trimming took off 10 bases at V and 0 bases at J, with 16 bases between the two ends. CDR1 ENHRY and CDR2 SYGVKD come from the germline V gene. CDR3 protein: CATTPGGRSYEQYF. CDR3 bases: TGTGCCACCACTCCGGGGGGCCGCTCCTACGAGCAGTACTTC.

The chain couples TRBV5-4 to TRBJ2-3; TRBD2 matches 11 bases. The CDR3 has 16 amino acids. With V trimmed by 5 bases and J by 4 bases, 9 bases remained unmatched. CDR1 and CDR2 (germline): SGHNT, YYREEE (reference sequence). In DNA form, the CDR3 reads TGTGCCAGCAGACTCGACTTAGCGGGGGGGCCAGATACGCAGTATTTT. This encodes CASRLDLAGGPDTQYF.

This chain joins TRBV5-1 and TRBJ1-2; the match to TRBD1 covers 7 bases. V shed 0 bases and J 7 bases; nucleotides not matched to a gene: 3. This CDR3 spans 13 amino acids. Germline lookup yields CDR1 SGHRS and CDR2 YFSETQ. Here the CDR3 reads CASSLGQGLGYTF. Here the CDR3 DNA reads TGCGCCAGCAGCTTGGGACAGGGTCTTGGCTACACCTTC.

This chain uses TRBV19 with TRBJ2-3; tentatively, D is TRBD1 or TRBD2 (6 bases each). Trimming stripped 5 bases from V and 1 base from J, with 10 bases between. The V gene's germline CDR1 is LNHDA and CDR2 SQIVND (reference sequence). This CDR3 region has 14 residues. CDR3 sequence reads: CASSSGARTDTQYF. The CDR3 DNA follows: TGTGCCAGTAGTTCGGGGGCACGCACAGATACGCAGTATTTT.

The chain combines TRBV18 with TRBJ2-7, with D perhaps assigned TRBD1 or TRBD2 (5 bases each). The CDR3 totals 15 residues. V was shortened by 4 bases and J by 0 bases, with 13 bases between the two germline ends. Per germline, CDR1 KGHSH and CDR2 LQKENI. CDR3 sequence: CASSLDWGSSYEQYF. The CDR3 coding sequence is TGTGCCAGCTCACTCGATTGGGGGTCCTCCTACGAGCAGTACTTC. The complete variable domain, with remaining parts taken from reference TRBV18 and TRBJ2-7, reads NAGVMQNPRHLVRRRGQEARLRCSPMKGHSHVYWYRQLPEEGLKFMVYLQKENIIDESGMPKERFSAEFPKEGPSILRIQQVVRGDSAAYFCASSLDWGSSYEQYFGPGTRLTVT.

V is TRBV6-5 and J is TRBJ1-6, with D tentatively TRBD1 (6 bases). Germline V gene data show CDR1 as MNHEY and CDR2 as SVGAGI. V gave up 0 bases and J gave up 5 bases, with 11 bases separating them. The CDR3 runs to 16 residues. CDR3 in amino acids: CASSYSRTDHNSPLHF. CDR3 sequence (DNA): TGTGCCAGCAGTTACTCTCGGACAGATCATAATTCACCCCTCCACTTT.

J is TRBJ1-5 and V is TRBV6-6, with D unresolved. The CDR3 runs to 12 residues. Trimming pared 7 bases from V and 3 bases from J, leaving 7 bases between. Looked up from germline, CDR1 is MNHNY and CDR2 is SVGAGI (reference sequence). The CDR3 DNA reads TGTGCCAGCACGCAACCCAATCAGCCCCAGCATTTT. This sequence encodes CASTQPNQPQHF.

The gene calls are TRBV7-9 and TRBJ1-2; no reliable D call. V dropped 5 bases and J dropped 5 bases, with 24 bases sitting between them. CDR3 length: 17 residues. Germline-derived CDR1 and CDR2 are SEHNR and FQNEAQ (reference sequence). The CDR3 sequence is CASSPPGYRASSYGYTF. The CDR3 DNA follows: TGTGCCAGCAGCCCGCCGGGGTATCGGGCCTCGTCGTATGGCTACACCTTC.

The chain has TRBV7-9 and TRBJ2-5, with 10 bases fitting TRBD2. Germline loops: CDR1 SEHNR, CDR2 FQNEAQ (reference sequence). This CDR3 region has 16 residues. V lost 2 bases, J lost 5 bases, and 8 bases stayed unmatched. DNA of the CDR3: TGTGCCAGCAGCTTACTCGGTAGCGGGGGGAAGGAGACCCAGTACTTC. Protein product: CASSLLGSGGKETQYF.

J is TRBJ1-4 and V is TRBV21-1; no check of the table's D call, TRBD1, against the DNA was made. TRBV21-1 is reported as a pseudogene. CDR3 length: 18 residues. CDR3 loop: CASSKGRDRGGRNEKLFF. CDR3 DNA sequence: TGTGCCAGCAGCAAAGGACGGGACAGGGGGGGCCGTAATGAAAAACTGTTTTTT.

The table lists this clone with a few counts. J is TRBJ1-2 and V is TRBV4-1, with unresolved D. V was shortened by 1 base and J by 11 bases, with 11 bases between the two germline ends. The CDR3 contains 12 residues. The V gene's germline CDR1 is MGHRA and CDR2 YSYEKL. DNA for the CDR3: TGCGCCAGCAGCCAAGCTGGGGTTGGTTACACCTTC. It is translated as CASSQAGVGYTF.

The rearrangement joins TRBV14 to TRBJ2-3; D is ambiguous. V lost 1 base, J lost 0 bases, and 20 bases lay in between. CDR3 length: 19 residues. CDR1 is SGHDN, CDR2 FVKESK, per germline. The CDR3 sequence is CASSQVQRPRIGSTDTQYF. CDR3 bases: TGTGCCAGCAGCCAAGTTCAAAGGCCCCGCATTGGGAGCACAGATACGCAGTATTTT.

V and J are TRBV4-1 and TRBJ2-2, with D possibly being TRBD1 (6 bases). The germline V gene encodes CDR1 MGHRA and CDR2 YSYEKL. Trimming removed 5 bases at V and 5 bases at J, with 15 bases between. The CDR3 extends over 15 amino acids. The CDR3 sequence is CASSAHRDRTGELFF. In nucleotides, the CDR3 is TGCGCCAGCAGCGCCCACAGGGACCGGACCGGGGAGCTGTTTTTT.